Listed here is a single T cell receptor (beta chain). Data came from immunoSEQ multiplex PCR; TCRdb stores just in-frame clones and leaves some out. The table records around 2.1 million clones, approximately 94% of them present only once. The sample originates from a study of shared clonotypes between healthy human individuals. Deletions cut 3 bases from V and 5 bases from J, with 20 bases between. Germline loops: CDR1 SGDLS, CDR2 YYNGEE. The CDR3 loop spans 16 amino acids. The chain joins TRBV9 to TRBJ1-2; D unresolved. Sequencing input: naive CD4+ T cells sorted from blood. As for subset: CD45RA+ positively selected. The TCR originated in a man aged 18 to 30 in good health. The CDR3 spells CASSASLRLSVYGYTF. CDR3 nucleotide sequence: TGTGCCAGCAGCGCGTCCCTCAGACTATCAGTATATGGCTACACCTTC. The full variable domain, rest sourced from reference TRBV9 and TRBJ1-2, is DSGVTQTPKHLITATGQRVTLRCSPRSGDLSVYWYQQSLDQGLQFLIQYYNGEERAKGNILERFSAQQFPDLHSELNLSSLELGDSALYFCASSASLRLSVYGYTFGSGTRLTVV.